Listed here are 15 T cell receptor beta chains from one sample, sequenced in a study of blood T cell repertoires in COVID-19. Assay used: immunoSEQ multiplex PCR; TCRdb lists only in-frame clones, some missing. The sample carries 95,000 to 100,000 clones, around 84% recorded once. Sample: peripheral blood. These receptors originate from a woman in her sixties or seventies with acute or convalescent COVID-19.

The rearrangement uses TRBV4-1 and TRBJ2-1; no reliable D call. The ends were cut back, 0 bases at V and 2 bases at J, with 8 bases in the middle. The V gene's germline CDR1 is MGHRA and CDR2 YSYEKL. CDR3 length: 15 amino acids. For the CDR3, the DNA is TGCGCCAGCAGCCAAGATAGTCCGCCCTACAATGAGCAGTTCTTC. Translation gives CASSQDSPPYNEQFF.

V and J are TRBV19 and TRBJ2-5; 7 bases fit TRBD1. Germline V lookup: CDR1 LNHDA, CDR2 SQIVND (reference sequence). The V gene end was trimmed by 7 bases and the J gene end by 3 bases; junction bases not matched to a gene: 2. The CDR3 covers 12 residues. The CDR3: CASIDREETQYF. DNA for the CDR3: TGTGCCAGTATAGACAGGGAAGAGACCCAGTACTTC. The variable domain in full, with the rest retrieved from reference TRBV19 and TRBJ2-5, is DGGITQSPKYLFRKEGQNVTLSCEQNLNHDAMYWYRQDPGQGLRLIYYSQIVNDFQKGDIAEGYSVSREKKESFPLTVTSAQKNPTAFYLCASIDREETQYFGPGTRLLVL.

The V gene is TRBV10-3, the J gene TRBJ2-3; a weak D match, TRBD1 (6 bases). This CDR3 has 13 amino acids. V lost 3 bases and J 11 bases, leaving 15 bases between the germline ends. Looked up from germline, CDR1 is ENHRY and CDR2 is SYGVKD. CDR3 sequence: CAISDNRAGGQYF. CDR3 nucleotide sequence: TGTGCCATCAGTGACAACAGGGCAGGTGGGCAGTATTTT.

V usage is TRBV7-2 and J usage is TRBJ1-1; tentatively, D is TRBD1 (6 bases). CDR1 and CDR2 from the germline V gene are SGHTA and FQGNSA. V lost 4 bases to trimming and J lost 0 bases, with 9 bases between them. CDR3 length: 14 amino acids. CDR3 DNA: TGTGCCAGCAGCTCAACAGGGATGAACACTGAAGCTTTCTTT. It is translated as CASSSTGMNTEAFF.

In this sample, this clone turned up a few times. CDR3 in DNA: TGTGCCAGCAGTGAGCTACAGGGCGAGCCCCAGCATTTT. Translation: CASSELQGEPQHF. This chain connects TRBV25-1 to TRBJ1-5; tentatively, D is TRBD1 (6 bases). The CDR3 is 13 residues long. Trimming left V 3 bases short and J 8 bases short, with 11 bases between. Germline CDR1 MGHDK, CDR2 SYGVNS.

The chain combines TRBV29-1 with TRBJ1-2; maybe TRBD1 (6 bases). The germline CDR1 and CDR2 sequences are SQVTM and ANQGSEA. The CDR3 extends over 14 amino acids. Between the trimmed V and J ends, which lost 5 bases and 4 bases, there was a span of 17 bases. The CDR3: CSVSLEPGAYGYTF. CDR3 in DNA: TGCAGCGTTTCTTTAGAGCCAGGGGCCTATGGCTACACCTTC.

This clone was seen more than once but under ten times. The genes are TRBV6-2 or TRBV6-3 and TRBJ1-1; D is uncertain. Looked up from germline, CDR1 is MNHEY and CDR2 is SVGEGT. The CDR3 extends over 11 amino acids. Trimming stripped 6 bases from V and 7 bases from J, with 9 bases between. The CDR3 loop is CASSHGLEAFF. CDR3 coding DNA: TGTGCCAGCAGCCATGGACTTGAAGCTTTCTTT.

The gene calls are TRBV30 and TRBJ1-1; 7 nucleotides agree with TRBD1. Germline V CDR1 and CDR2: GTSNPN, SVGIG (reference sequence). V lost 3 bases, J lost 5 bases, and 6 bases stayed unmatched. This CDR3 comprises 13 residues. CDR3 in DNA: TGTGCCTGGAGCAAGACAGGGCGGACTGAAGCTTTCTTT. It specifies CAWSKTGRTEAFF.

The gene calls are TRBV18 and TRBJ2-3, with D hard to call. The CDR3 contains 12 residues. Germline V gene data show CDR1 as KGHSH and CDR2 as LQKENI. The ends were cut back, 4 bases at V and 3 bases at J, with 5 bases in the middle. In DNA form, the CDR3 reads TGTGCCAGCTCACTGAGAACAGATACGCAGTATTTT. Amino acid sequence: CASSLRTDTQYF.

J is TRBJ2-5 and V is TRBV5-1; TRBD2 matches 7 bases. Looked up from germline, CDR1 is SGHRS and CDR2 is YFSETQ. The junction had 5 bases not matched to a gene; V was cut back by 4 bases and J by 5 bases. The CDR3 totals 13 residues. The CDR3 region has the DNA TGCGCCAGCAGCAAAGGGAGGGGTGAGACCCAGTACTTC. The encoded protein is CASSKGRGETQYF.

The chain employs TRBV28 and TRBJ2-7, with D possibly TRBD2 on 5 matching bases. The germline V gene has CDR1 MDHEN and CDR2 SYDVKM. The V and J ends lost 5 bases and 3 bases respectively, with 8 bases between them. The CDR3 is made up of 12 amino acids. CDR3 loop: CASSRRIYEQYF. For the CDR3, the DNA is TGTGCCAGCAGTCGGAGGATCTACGAGCAGTACTTC.

This CDR3 reads CASSSGTGSTEAFF. The DNA of the CDR3 is TGTGCCAGCAGCTCGGGGACAGGGTCCACTGAAGCTTTCTTT. This sequence joins TRBV5-8 and TRBJ1-1; 9 nucleotides match TRBD1. After removal of 3 bases from V and 4 bases from J, the junction contained 4 bases not matched to a gene. Germline V lookup: CDR1 SGHTS, CDR2 YDEGEE. This CDR3 is built from 14 residues.

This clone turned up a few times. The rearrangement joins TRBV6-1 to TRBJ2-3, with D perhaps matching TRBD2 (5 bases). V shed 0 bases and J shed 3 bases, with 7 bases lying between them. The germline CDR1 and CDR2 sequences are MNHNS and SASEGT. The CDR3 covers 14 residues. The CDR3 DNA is TGTGCCAGCAGTGAAGCTGGCGGGACAGATACGCAGTATTTT. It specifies CASSEAGGTDTQYF.

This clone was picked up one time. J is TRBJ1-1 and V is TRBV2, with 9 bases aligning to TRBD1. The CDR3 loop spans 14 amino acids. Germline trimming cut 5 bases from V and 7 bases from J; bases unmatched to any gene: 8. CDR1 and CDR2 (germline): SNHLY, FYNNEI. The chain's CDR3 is CASSTGTGRIEAFF. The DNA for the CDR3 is TGTGCCAGCAGTACCGGGACAGGGAGAATTGAAGCTTTCTTT.

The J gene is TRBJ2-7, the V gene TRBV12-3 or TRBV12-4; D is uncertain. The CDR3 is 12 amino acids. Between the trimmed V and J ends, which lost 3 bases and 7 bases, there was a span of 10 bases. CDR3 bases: TGTGCCAGCAGTTTCGATCGGTCAGAGCAGTACTTC. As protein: CASSFDRSEQYF.